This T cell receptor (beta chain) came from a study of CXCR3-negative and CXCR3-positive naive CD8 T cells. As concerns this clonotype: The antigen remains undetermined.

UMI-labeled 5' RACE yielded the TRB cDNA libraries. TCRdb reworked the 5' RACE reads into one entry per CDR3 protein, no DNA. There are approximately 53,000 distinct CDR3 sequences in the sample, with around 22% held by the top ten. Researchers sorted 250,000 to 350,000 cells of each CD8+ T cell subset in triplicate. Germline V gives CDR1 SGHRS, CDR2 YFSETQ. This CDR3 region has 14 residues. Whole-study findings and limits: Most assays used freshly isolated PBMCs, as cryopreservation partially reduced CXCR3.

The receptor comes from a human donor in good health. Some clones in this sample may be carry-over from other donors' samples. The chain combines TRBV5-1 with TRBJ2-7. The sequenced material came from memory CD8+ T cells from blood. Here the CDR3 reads CASSLATTSYEQYF.